Below, one T cell receptor beta chain is given with its context. This receptor's antigen is unknown. No per-base quality is available; no much larger clone lies one base away. The germline V gene yields SQVTM for CDR1 and ANQGSEA for CDR2. Counted from cysteine to phenylalanine, this CDR3 has 16 amino acids. The DNA shown is the 48-base CDR3, in frame from base 1. V is trimmed back by 1 base and J by 7 bases, and the junction contains 13 bases that no gene match accounts for. These data come from a study of shared T cell receptors in the human thymus (dated by TCRdb to 2020 to 2022). A note on the overall study: The study investigated the way shared, self-reactive T-cell receptor alpha chains are produced in the human thymus.

The protocol used for the library was the immunoSEQ multiplex PCR assay. The clones in this table, taken by TCRdb from immuneACCESS, are in-frame only. Not every clone is retained; where verified, under half of the shortfall comes from an unresolved V gene, and the cause of the rest is unknown. This sample gives approximately 660,000 clones in total; around 89% of them show up just once. Clones ranked in the top ten supply around 0.0099% of the sample. This same sample was also part of a study on human thymus T cells. In that second paper, the authors write: Donors were immunologically healthy infants undergoing open corrective cardiac surgery for congenital heart defects in Finland. Thymus tissue was collected as surgical resects that were removed during corrective cardiac surgery. Both the thymic and the peripheral blood repertoires appeared to show biased V and J gene segment usage. The related research found that thymic TCR repertoires overlapped highly between unrelated individuals. The study characterized TCR alpha and beta repertoires from under 10 infant thymus samples and a few related peripheral blood samples. The cohort included more than 5 male and a couple of female infants, with donor ages spanning 7 to 244 days. Thymocytes were freed from the tissue by mechanical means and kept at -70 degrees C as pellets of roughly 9.5-31 million cells. A QIAsymphony instrument was used to extract genomic DNA from the frozen cell pellets. Using the immunoSEQ multiplex PCR assay, the TCRB and TCRAD loci were amplified from a standardized quantity of quality-controlled genomic DNA. Amplicons spanned the V(D)J region at a length sufficient to cover the CDR3 and identify V and J genes. Through the commercial immunoSEQ service, the amplicons were sequenced on an Illumina platform. Primer bias and sequencing errors were corrected as previously described, and TCRAD and TCRB definitions were based on the IMGT database. The repertoires were analysed using immunoSEQ Analyzer 3.0 and VDJTools for basic statistics, V/J segment usage, diversity estimates, rarefaction and pairwise overlap. Chao1, ChaoE, Efron-Thisted, Shannon and inverse Simpson indices were used to estimate diversity, which was also estimated on datasets down-sampled to the smallest sample. Repertoire overlap was assessed by strict matching of CDR3 nucleotide sequence, V gene and J gene, and clustering was done by Jaccard-based multidimensional scaling. Thymus samples yielded on average about 810,000 unique TCRB clonotypes, compared with roughly 76,000 from blood samples.

This receptor was obtained from a boy under two years old with a congenital heart defect. Donor details come from another sample of the same person, matched by shared clones. This chain joins TRBV29-1 to TRBJ1-1; 9 nucleotides in the junction match TRBD1. The sequenced material came from thymocytes. The nucleotide sequence is TGCAGCGTTGAAGCCGGGGGGGACAGGGCAAAAGATGAAGCTTTCTTT. The resulting protein is CSVEAGGDRAKDEAFF.